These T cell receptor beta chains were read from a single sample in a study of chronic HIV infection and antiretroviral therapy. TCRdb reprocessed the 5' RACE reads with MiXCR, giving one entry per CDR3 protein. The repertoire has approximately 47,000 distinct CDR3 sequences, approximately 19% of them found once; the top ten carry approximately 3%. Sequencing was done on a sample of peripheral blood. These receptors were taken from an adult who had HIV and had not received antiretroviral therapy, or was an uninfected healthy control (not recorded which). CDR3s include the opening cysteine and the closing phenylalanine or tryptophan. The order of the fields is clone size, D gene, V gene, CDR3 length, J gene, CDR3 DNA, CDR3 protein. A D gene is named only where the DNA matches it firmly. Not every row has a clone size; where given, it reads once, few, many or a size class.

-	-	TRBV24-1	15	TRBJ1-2	TGTGCCACCAGTGATTCCCCGGGTCCCGAGACGGTTTACACCTTC	CATSDSPGPETVYTF
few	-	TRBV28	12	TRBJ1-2	TGTGCCAGCAGTTTGAATAACTATGGCTACACCTTC	CASSLNNYGYTF
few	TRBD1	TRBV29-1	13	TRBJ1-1	TGCAGCGTTTCGACAGGGGCGAACACTGAAGCTTTCTTT	CSVSTGANTEAFF
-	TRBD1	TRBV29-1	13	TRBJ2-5	TGCAGCGCCGTACAGGGGAGTGGAAAGACCCAGTACTTC	CSAVQGSGKTQYF
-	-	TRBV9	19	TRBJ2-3	TGTGCCAGCAGCGTAGTGGTTCGTGGGCTGGGAAGGAGCACAGATACGCAGTATTTT	CASSVVVRGLGRSTDTQYF
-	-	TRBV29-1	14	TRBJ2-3	TGCAGCGTTGAAGACAGGGGTTCCACAGATACGCAGTATTTT	CSVEDRGSTDTQYF
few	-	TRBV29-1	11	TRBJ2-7	TGCAGCGTCACTCACCGGGCCGAGCAGTACTTC	CSVTHRAEQYF
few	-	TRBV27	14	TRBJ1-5	TGTGCCAGCAGTTGGGTGGCAGGGGATCAGCCCCAGCATTTT	CASSWVAGDQPQHF
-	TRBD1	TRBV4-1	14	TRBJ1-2	TGCGCCAGCAGCCAAGAAACAGGGGGGACTGGCTACACCTTC	CASSQETGGTGYTF
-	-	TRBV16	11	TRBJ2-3	TGTGCCAGCAGCCAATCGAATGTGCAGTATTTT	CASSQSNVQYF
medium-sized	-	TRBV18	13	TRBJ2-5	TGTGCCAGCTCACCACCGGTCCAAGAGACCCAGTACTTC	CASSPPVQETQYF
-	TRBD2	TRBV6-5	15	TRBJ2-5	TGTGCCAGCAGTACACCTGCGGGAGGGGGGGAGACCCAGTACTTC	CASSTPAGGGETQYF
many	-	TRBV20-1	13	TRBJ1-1	TGCAGTGTCCTACGGGGGGCCGGGGCTGGAGCTTTCTTT	CSVLRGAGAGAFF
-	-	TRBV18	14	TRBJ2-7	TGTGCCAGCTCACCCCCGGGGATTCCCTACGAGCAGTACTTC	CASSPPGIPYEQYF
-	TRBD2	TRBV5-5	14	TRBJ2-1	TGTGCCAGCAGCTTGGGGGGACTAGGGAATGAGCAGTTCTTC	CASSLGGLGNEQFF
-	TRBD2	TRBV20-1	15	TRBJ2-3	TGCAGTGCTAGTTGGGGACTAGTGTTGTCTGATACGCAGTATTTT	CSASWGLVLSDTQYF
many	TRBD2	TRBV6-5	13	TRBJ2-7	TGTGCCAGCAATCTAGCGGGAGGCTACGAGCAGTACTTC	CASNLAGGYEQYF
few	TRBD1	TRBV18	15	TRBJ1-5	TGTGCCAGCTCACCCAGGGACAGTCGCAATCAGCCCCAGCATTTT	CASSPRDSRNQPQHF
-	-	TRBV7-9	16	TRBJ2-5	TGTGCCAGCAGCTTACAGCGCAACTTAGGGCAAGAGACCCAGTACTTC	CASSLQRNLGQETQYF
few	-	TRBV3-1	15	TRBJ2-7	TGTGCCAGCAGCCAAGCCACGGGACCCCCCTACGAGCAGTACTTC	CASSQATGPPYEQYF
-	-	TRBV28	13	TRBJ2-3	TGTGCCAGCAGTGGACAGAGCACAGATACGCAGTATTTT	CASSGQSTDTQYF
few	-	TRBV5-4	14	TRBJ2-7	TGTGCCAGCTCTATTAGCAGAGGACCCTACGAGCAGTACTTC	CASSISRGPYEQYF
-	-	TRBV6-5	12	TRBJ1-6	TGTGCCAGCAGTTACAAGAATTCACCCCTCCACTTT	CASSYKNSPLHF
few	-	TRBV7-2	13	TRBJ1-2	TGTGCCAGCAGCTTAATCACGGCTTATGGCTACACCTTC	CASSLITAYGYTF
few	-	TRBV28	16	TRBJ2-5	TGTGCCAGCAGTTTCTCCTTCGGCGTCCTCCAAGAGACCCAGTACTTC	CASSFSFGVLQETQYF
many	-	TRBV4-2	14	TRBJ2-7	TGTGCCAGCAGCCAAGATACAGGGCGCTACGAGCAGTACTTC	CASSQDTGRYEQYF
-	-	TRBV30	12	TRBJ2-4	TGTGCCTGGAAGGCCGAGAGGGACATTCAGTACTTC	CAWKAERDIQYF
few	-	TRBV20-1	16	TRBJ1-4	TGCAGTGCTAGAGACAGGACACTAGGAACTAATGAAAAACTGTTTTTT	CSARDRTLGTNEKLFF
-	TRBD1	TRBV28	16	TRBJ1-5	TGTGCCAGCAGCAATGATAATTTACAGGGGAATCAGCCCCAGCATTTT	CASSNDNLQGNQPQHF
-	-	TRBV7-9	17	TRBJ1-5	TGTGCCAGCAGCTTAGAGTTGGGGGGCGGGGGGCATCAGCCCCAGCATTTT	CASSLELGGGGHQPQHF
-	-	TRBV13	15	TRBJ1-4	TGTGCCAGCAGCTCCGGGACGGAGGTTAATGAAAAACTGTTTTTT	CASSSGTEVNEKLFF
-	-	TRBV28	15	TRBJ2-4	TGTGCCACTTCGTCGTGGCCTTTAGCCAAAAACATTCAGTACTTC	CATSSWPLAKNIQYF
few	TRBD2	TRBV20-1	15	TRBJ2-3	TGCAGTGCTAGAGCCAGACTAGCGTTCGGAGATACGCAGTATTTT	CSARARLAFGDTQYF
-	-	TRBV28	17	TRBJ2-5	TGTGCCAGCAGTTTCCCGGCAGGGACCGAGACTGAAGAGACCCAGTACTTC	CASSFPAGTETEETQYF
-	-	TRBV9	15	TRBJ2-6	TGTGCCAGCAGCGTAACGAGGGGCCTGGCCAACGTCCTGACTTTC	CASSVTRGLANVLTF
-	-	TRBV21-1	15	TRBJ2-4	TGTGCCAGCAGCACTAGAATTAACCTTAAAAACATTCAGTACTTC	CASSTRINLKNIQYF
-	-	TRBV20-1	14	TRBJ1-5	TGCAGTGCCACCTCCTCCCGGGGCAATCAGCCCCAGCATTTT	CSATSSRGNQPQHF
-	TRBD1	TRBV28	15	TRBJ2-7	TGTGCCAGCAGGTACCGGGACAGGGTCCTCTACGAGCAGTACTTC	CASRYRDRVLYEQYF
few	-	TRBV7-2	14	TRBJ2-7	TGTGCCAGCAGCTTAGCCCTACCCGTCTACGAGCAGTACTTC	CASSLALPVYEQYF
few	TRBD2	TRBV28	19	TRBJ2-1	TGTGCCAGCAGTTCGAATTGGGGTATAGCGGGGACCTTCTACAATGAGCAGTTCTTC	CASSSNWGIAGTFYNEQFF